These 14 T cell receptor beta chains were sequenced from one sample in a study of graft-versus-host responses after intestinal transplantation. Their recognized antigens are unknown. This table comes from immunoSEQ multiplex PCR, and its TCRdb copy is limited to in-frame clones, with some not included. Among some 120,000 clones listed, 90% were seen once. This specimen was unstimulated CD4+ T cells sorted from spleen or lymph node cells, taken before intestinal transplant. The origin of the receptors is a human donor who received an intestinal transplant.

The chain's CDR3 is CASSMTGRLDYEQYF. The CDR3 nucleotides are TGTGCCAGCAGTATGACAGGGCGCCTAGACTACGAGCAGTACTTC. V and J are TRBV6-5 and TRBJ2-7; TRBD1 agrees at 7 bases. V was pared by 5 bases and J by 3 bases, with 10 bases of the junction left unmatched. The CDR3 runs to 15 residues. Germline V gene data show CDR1 as MNHEY and CDR2 as SVGAGI.

The chain employs TRBV28 and TRBJ2-1; 12 bases agree with TRBD2. The CDR3 sequence is 12 residues long. The V gene's germline CDR1 is MDHEN and CDR2 SYDVKM. Trimming at V came to 4 bases and at J to 15 bases, leaving 4 bases not matched to a gene. CDR3 nucleotides: TGTGCCAGCAGTTCTAGCGGGAGGGCGGGGTTCTTC. Translation gives CASSSSGRAGFF.

The chain has TRBV5-1 and TRBJ2-7; 10 bases map to TRBD2. The trim removed 4 bases at V and 0 bases at J, leaving 4 bases unmatched. This CDR3 comprises 15 residues. Germline V gives CDR1 SGHRS, CDR2 YFSETQ. The CDR3 spells CASSPGLAHSYEQYF. The CDR3 DNA reads as TGCGCCAGCAGCCCGGGACTAGCGCACTCCTACGAGCAGTACTTC.

On this clone: Other DNA sequences in the same sample also yield this CDR3. J is TRBJ2-2 and V is TRBV19; D is perhaps TRBD2 (6 bases). CDR1 is LNHDA and CDR2 is SQIVND in the germline V gene (reference sequence). The germline V and J ends were trimmed by 9 bases and 3 bases, with 14 bases remaining between them. This CDR3 is 14 amino acids long. This chain's CDR3 is CASFRGTDTGELFF. The CDR3 bases are TGTGCCAGCTTCAGAGGGACTGACACCGGGGAGCTGTTTTTT.

This clone occurred once. V is TRBV2 and J is TRBJ2-7, with D perhaps matching TRBD2 (5 bases). Between the trimmed V and J ends, which lost 2 bases and 5 bases, there was a span of 10 bases. Germline values: CDR1 SNHLY, CDR2 FYNNEI. The CDR3 extends over 13 amino acids. The CDR3 region is CASSELAEHEQYF. CDR3 nucleotide sequence: TGTGCCAGCAGTGAACTAGCCGAACACGAGCAGTACTTC.

The CDR3 DNA reads TGTGCCACCAGCGGACTAGCCGGATTAGGGAGGAGCAATGAGCAGTTCTTC. Protein sequence: CATSGLAGLGRSNEQFF. This chain uses TRBV15 with TRBJ2-1, with 8 nucleotides matching TRBD2. J was trimmed by 6 bases and V by 5 bases; bases with no gene match: 15. The germline V gene encodes CDR1 LNHNV and CDR2 YYDKDF (reference sequence). The CDR3 sequence is 17 residues long. Full variable domain (missing parts from reference TRBV15 and TRBJ2-1): DAMVIQNPRYQVTQFGKPVTLSCSQTLNHNVMYWYQQKSSQAPKLLFHYYDKDFNNEADTPDNFQSRRPNTSFCFLDIRSPGLGDTAMYLCATSGLAGLGRSNEQFFGPGTRLTVL.

The chain joins TRBV6-6 to TRBJ1-1; the D is unclear. The CDR3 is made up of 13 amino acids. With 0 bases removed from V and 5 bases from J, the gap between germline ends came to 7 bases. Germline loops: CDR1 MNHNY, CDR2 SVGAGI (reference sequence). CDR3 amino acids: CASSYSRETEAFF. CDR3 sequence (DNA): TGTGCCAGCAGTTACTCTCGGGAGACTGAAGCTTTCTTT.

This clone was seen only once. V gene TRBV28 combines with J gene TRBJ2-7; possible D gene TRBD1, 6 bases. Germline V lookup: CDR1 MDHEN, CDR2 SYDVKM. The CDR3 totals 15 residues. Trimming pared 7 bases from V and 0 bases from J, leaving 16 bases between. The CDR3 DNA reads as TGTGCCAGCACCCCAGTGGGGGCTTCCTCCTACGAGCAGTACTTC. Translation: CASTPVGASSYEQYF.

The J gene is TRBJ1-1, the V gene TRBV5-1; no reliable D call. Germline V gene sequence: CDR1 SGHRS, CDR2 YFSETQ. The V end lost 6 bases, the J end lost 0 bases, and 12 bases lay between the germline ends. The CDR3 spans 14 residues. CDR3 sequence: CASNQTGMNTEAFF. Written as DNA, the CDR3 is TGCGCCAGCAACCAGACGGGTATGAACACTGAAGCTTTCTTT.

This clone showed up just once. The chain has TRBV6-5 and TRBJ1-1; D perhaps matches TRBD1 (5 bases). V dropped 6 bases and J dropped 1 base, with 12 bases sitting between them. The CDR3 length is 14 residues. Germline CDR1 MNHEY, CDR2 SVGAGI. The CDR3 DNA reads as TGTGCCAGCAGCCGACAGAGATGGAACACTGAAGCTTTCTTT. This translates into CASSRQRWNTEAFF.

The genes are TRBV14 and TRBJ2-5; no firm D call. CDR1 is SGHDN, CDR2 FVKESK, per germline. Trimming stripped 3 bases from V and 7 bases from J, with 6 bases between. This CDR3 comprises 11 residues. The CDR3 coding sequence is TGTGCCAGCAGCCAGGCAGGGACCCAGTACTTC. Translation: CASSQAGTQYF.

The V gene is TRBV29-1, the J gene TRBJ2-1; D perhaps matches TRBD1 (6 bases). Trimming stripped 3 bases from V and 6 bases from J, with 9 bases between. Germline V gives CDR1 SQVTM, CDR2 ANQGSEA. CDR3 size: 12 residues. This CDR3 is CSVDLRGNEQFF. DNA for the CDR3: TGCAGCGTTGATCTCAGGGGCAATGAGCAGTTCTTC.

This sequence joins TRBV6-5 and TRBJ2-5; the D gene is possibly TRBD1 (6 bases). The CDR3 is 14 amino acids. V lost 6 bases to trimming and J lost 5 bases, with 16 bases between them. Germline CDR1 reads MNHEY; CDR2 reads SVGAGI. The CDR3 region is CASSRPRQGETQYF. Here the CDR3 DNA reads TGTGCCAGCAGCCGCCCTCGTCAGGGGGAGACCCAGTACTTC.

The chain links TRBV4-1 to TRBJ2-3, with 9 bases matching TRBD2. V dropped 2 bases and J dropped 1; count of bases not matched to a gene: 7. Per germline, CDR1 MGHRA and CDR2 YSYEKL. This CDR3 has 17 residues. As DNA, the CDR3 is TGCGCCAGCAGCCAATCCGGCGGGAGGGGCGGCACAGATACGCAGTATTTT. This codes for CASSQSGGRGGTDTQYF.